This T cell receptor (beta chain) was sequenced in a study of shared clonotypes between healthy human individuals. This clone has a single count. Some clones are missing from TCRdb's copy, which holds only in-frame ones; the method was immunoSEQ multiplex PCR. The repertoire holds some 2,500,000 clones, around 93% seen once, with roughly 0.34% in the top ten. CDR3 length equals 13 residues. Germline V lookup: CDR1 LGHNT, CDR2 FRNRAP. Trimming cost V 8 bases and J 1 base; bases outside gene matches: 2. The genes are TRBV12-5 and TRBJ2-3, with 8 bases fitting TRBD2. The specimen was naive CD4+ T cells from PBMCs. Sample subset: CD45RA+ positively selected. The clonotype comes from a man between 18 and 29 years old in good health. Some clones in this sample may be carry-over from other donors' samples. The CDR3 nucleotides read TGTGCTAGTAGCGGGAGTGGCACAGATACGCAGTATTTT. Residues: CASSGSGTDTQYF.